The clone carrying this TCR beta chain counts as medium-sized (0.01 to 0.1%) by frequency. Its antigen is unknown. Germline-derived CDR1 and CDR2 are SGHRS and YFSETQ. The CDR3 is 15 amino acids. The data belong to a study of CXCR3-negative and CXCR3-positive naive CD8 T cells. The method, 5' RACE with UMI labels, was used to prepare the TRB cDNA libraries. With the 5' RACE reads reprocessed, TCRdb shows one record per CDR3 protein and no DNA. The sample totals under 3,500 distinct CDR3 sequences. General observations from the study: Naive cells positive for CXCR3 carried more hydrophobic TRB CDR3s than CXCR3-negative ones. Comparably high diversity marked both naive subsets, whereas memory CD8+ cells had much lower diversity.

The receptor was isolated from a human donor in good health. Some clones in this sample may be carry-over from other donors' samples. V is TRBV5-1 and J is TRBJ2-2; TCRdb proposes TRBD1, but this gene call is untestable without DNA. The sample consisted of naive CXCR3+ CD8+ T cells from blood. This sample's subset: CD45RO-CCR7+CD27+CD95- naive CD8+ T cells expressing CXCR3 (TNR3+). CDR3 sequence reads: CASSLGTDYTGELFF.